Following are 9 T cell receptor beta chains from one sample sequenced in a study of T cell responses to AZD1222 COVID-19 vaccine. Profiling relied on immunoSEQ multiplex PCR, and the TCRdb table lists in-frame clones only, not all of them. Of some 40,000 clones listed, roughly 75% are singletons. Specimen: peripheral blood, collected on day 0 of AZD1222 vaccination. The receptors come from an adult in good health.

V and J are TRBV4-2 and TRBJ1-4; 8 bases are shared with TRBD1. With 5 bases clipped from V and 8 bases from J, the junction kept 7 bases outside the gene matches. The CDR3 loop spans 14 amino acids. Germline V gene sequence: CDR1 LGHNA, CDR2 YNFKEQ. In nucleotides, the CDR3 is TGTGCCAGCAGCGAGAGAGGGGACAGGGAAAAACTGTTTTTT. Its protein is CASSERGDREKLFF.

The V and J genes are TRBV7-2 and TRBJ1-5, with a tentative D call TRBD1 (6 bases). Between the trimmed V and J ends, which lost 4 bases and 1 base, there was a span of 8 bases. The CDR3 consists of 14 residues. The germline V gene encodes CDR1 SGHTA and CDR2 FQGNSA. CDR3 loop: CASSSQGSNQPQHF. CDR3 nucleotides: TGTGCCAGCAGCTCCCAGGGGAGCAATCAGCCCCAGCATTTT. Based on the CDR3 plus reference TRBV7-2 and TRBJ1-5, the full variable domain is GAGVSQSPSNKVTEKGKDVELRCDPISGHTALYWYRQSLGQGLEFLIYFQGNSAPDKSGLPSDRFSAERTGGSVSTLTIQRTQQEDSAVYLCASSSQGSNQPQHFGDGTRLSIL.

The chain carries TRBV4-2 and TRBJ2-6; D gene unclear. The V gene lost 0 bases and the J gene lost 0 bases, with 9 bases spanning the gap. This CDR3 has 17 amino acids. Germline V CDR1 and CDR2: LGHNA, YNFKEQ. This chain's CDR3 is CASSQDLKSSGANVLTF. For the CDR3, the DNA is TGTGCCAGCAGCCAAGATTTGAAGAGCTCTGGGGCCAACGTCCTGACTTTC.

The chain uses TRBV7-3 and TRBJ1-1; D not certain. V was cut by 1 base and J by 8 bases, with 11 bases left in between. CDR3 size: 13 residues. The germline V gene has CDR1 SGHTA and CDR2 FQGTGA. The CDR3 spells CASSLILGGEAFF. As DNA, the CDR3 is TGTGCCAGCAGCTTAATCTTGGGCGGGGAAGCTTTCTTT.

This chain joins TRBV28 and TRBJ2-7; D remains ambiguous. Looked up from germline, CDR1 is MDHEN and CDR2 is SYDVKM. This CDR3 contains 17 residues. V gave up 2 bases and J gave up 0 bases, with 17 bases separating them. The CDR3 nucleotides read TGTGCCAGCAGTTTAAACCTTGACTCGAGGACCTCCTACGAGCAGTACTTC. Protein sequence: CASSLNLDSRTSYEQYF.

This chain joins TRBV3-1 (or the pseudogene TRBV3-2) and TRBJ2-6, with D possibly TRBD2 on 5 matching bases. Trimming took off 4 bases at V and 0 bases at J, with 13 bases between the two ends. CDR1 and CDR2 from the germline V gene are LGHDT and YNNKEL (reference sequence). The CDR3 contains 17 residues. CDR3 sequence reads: CASSPFFGVSGANVLTF. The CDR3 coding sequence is TGTGCCAGCAGCCCCTTTTTCGGGGTCTCTGGGGCCAACGTCCTGACTTTC.

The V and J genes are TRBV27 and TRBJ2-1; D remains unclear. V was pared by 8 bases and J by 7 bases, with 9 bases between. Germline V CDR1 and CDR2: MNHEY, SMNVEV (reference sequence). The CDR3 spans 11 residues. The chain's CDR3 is CASSMVNEQFF. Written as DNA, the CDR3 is TGTGCCAGCTCTATGGTTAATGAGCAGTTCTTC.

CDR3 sequence reads: CASSLSLRNSPLHF. As DNA, the CDR3 is TGTGCCAGCAGTTTATCCCTGAGGAATTCACCCCTCCACTTT. The V call is TRBV28, the J call TRBJ1-6, with D unclear. CDR3 size: 14 residues. In germline, CDR1 is MDHEN, CDR2 SYDVKM. V dropped 1 base and J dropped 7 bases, with 8 bases sitting between them.

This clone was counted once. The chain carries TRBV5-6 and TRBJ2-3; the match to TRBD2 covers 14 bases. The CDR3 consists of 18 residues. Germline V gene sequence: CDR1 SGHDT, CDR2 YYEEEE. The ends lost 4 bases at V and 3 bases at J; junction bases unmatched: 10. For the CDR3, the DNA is TGTGCCAGCAGCCAGACTAGCGGGGGGGCCCGGGTGACAGATACGCAGTATTTT. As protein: CASSQTSGGARVTDTQYF.